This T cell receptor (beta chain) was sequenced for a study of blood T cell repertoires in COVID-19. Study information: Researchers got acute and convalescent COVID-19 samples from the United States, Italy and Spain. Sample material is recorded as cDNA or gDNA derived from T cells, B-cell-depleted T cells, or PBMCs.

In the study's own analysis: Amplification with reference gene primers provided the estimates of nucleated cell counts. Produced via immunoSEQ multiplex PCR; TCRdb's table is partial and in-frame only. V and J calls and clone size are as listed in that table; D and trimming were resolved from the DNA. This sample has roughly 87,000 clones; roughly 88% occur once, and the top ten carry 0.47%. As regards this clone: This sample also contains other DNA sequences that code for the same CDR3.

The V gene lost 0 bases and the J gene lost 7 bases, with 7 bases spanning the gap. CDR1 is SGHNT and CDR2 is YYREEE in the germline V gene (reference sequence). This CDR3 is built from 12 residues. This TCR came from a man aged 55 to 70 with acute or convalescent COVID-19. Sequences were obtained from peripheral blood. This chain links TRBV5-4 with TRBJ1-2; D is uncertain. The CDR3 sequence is CASSLGPGGYTF. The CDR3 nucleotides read TGTGCCAGCAGCTTGGGTCCGGGTGGCTACACCTTC.